This T cell receptor beta chain was sequenced during a study of shared clonotypes between healthy human individuals. Regarding the study as a whole: It was observed that 5% to 6% of naive CD4 clonotypes were shared across a few donors. Clonotype sharing among donors was thought likely to change with sequencing depth. When compared with the clonotypes that were shared by all four sorted-subset donors, the non-shared clonotypes turned out to have lower generation probabilities.

With regard to this clone: Its matching antigen is unknown.

CDR3 size: 17 residues. V was shortened by 4 bases and J by 6 bases, with 23 bases between the two germline ends. Germline V lookup: CDR1 SGHTA, CDR2 FQGNSA. All donors were healthy HIV-negative adults lacking recent acute infections or vaccinations. Method: immunoSEQ multiplex PCR; TCRdb's copy keeps in-frame clones and lacks some. This sample yields 2 million to 2.5 million clones, of which approximately 95% are seen a single time; 0.39% belongs to the top ten. The source is a man aged 18 to 29 in good health. Some clones in this sample may be carry-over from other donors' samples. Sequenced sample: naive CD4+ T cells from PBMCs. Subset noted: CD45RA+ positively selected. V is TRBV7-2 and J is TRBJ2-3; D is tentatively TRBD1 or TRBD2 (6 bases each). CDR3 coding DNA: TGTGCCAGCAGCTCCCCCCGTGGGGGGCCTCTGGTCGATACGCAGTATTTT. It specifies CASSSPRGGPLVDTQYF.